A single sample gave rise to the 18 T cell receptor beta chains below, sequenced in a study of T cells after yellow fever vaccination. TCRdb re-analysed the 5' RACE reads in MiXCR, keeping a single row per CDR3 protein. The sample has under 500,000 distinct CDR3 sequences; around a sixth are singletons. Sequenced material: PBMCs, taken before the yellow fever booster vaccination. These receptors all stem from a man younger than 35 who received the YFV17D yellow fever vaccine.

The chain couples TRBV4-3 to TRBJ2-6; the D is unclear. The germline V gene has CDR1 LGHNA and CDR2 YSLEER. Trimming shortened V by 0 bases and J by 2 bases, and 5 bases separated the two germline ends. This CDR3 is 15 amino acids long. This chain's CDR3 is CASSQEVAGANVLTF. For the CDR3, the DNA is TGCGCCAGCAGCCAAGAGGTTGCTGGGGCCAACGTCCTGACTTTC.

In its sample, this clonotype was seen many times. This chain joins TRBV27 and TRBJ1-2; 9 nucleotides align to TRBD1. V lost 5 bases, J lost 8 bases, and 6 bases stayed unmatched. Looked up from germline, CDR1 is MNHEY and CDR2 is SMNVEV (reference sequence). This CDR3 region has 13 residues. The chain's CDR3 is CASSPGTGNGYTF. CDR3 DNA: TGTGCCAGCAGTCCGGGGACAGGGAACGGCTACACCTTC.

This clonotype was counted between two and nine times. V gene TRBV7-9 combines with J gene TRBJ2-3; D is undetermined. With 3 bases removed from V and 6 bases from J, the gap between germline ends came to 13 bases. Germline V gene data show CDR1 as SEHNR and CDR2 as FQNEAQ (reference sequence). This CDR3 is 14 amino acids long. The CDR3 DNA is TGTGCCAGCAGCTTGTTGCATGAAATGGATACGCAGTATTTT. This sequence encodes CASSLLHEMDTQYF.

CDR3 residues: CSALDREATNQPQHF. The CDR3 coding sequence is TGCAGTGCCCTGGACAGGGAAGCAACAAATCAGCCCCAGCATTTT. The V call is TRBV20-1, the J call TRBJ1-5; 8 bases map to TRBD1. The germline V gene encodes CDR1 DFQATT and CDR2 SNEGSKA (reference sequence). The CDR3 runs to 15 residues. V trimming: 6 bases; J trimming: 4 bases; junction bases outside the gene matches: 11.

This sequence joins TRBV12-3 or TRBV12-4 and TRBJ1-6; D possibly corresponds to TRBD1 (6 bases). V was trimmed by 6 bases and J by 10 bases, leaving 16 bases between them. The CDR3 covers 14 residues. CDR3 loop: CASSLGQSRSPLHF. The CDR3 DNA sequence: TGTGCCAGCAGCCTCGGACAGTCTCGCTCACCCCTCCACTTT.

The V call is TRBV20-1, the J call TRBJ2-5; TRBD1 matches at 7 bases. Trimming removed 5 bases from V and 2 bases from J; junction bases left unmatched: 11. CDR1 DFQATT and CDR2 SNEGSKA come from the germline V gene (reference sequence). The CDR3 loop spans 15 amino acids. CDR3 in DNA: TGCAGTGCTGCCTCCGGTGGGACAGCGCAAGAGACCCAGTACTTC. Translating gives CSAASGGTAQETQYF.

This clonotype was counted between two and nine times. The chain is built from TRBV12-3 or TRBV12-4 and TRBJ1-5; TRBD1 matches 11 bases. The CDR3 totals 15 residues. Unmatched junction bases numbered 5, after V lost 6 bases and J lost 4 bases. The CDR3 here is CASRTGQGANQPQHF. CDR3 bases: TGTGCCAGCAGAACCGGACAGGGGGCGAATCAGCCCCAGCATTTT.

This clonotype was seen a few times. This sequence joins TRBV7-8 and TRBJ1-1, with D possibly being TRBD1 (6 bases). Germline V gives CDR1 SGHVS, CDR2 FQNEAQ. V lost 4 bases and J 4 bases, leaving 10 bases between the germline ends. The CDR3 covers 13 residues. The CDR3: CASSWTASTEAFF. The CDR3 nucleotides read TGTGCCAGCAGCTGGACAGCTTCCACTGAAGCTTTCTTT.

The table lists this clonotype with many counts. The V and J genes are TRBV12-3 or TRBV12-4 and TRBJ2-1; D may be TRBD1 or TRBD2 (5 bases each). The length of the CDR3 is 14 residues. V dropped 8 bases and J dropped 6 bases, with 17 bases sitting between them. For the CDR3, the DNA is TGTGCCAGCTCCCCCGGGACGAAGATCAATGAGCAGTTCTTC. Translating gives CASSPGTKINEQFF.

The J gene is TRBJ1-4, the V gene TRBV29-1; D unclear. The CDR3 is 16 residues long. V was pared by 6 bases and J by 0 bases, with 17 bases between. Germline CDR1 is SQVTM and CDR2 is ANQGSEA. Written as DNA, the CDR3 is TGCAGCGTGATAGCGGGCACCTCTTCAACTAATGAAAAACTGTTTTTT. It specifies CSVIAGTSSTNEKLFF. Drawing the rest from reference TRBV29-1 and TRBJ1-4, the complete variable domain is SAVISQKPSRDICQRGTSLTIQCQVDSQVTMMFWYRQQPGQSLTLIATANQGSEATYESGFVIDKFPISRPNLTFSTLTVSNMSPEDSSIYLCSVIAGTSSTNEKLFFGSGTQLSVL.

The chain couples TRBV20-1 to TRBJ2-1, with D perhaps given as TRBD1 or TRBD2 (6 bases each). Trimming pared 1 base from V and 3 bases from J, leaving 16 bases between. This CDR3 spans 16 amino acids. The germline V gene has CDR1 DFQATT and CDR2 SNEGSKA (reference sequence). The CDR3 sequence: CSARVLEGGNYNEQFF. CDR3 DNA: TGCAGTGCTAGAGTTCTTGAGGGGGGAAACTACAATGAGCAGTTCTTC.

The rearrangement links TRBV20-1 to TRBJ2-2, with D unclear. Trimming took 5 bases from V and 2 from J, leaving 9 bases between them. Germline CDR1 is DFQATT and CDR2 is SNEGSKA (reference sequence). The length of the CDR3 is 13 residues. The CDR3 bases are TGCAGTGCTCCACGGCCTAACACCGGGGAGCTGTTTTTT. Protein product: CSAPRPNTGELFF.

The table lists this clonotype with a few counts. This chain uses TRBV20-1 with TRBJ2-5; the D is unclear. This CDR3 spans 14 amino acids. Trimming cost V 6 bases and J 2 bases, with 16 bases left between them. The germline gives CDR1 DFQATT, CDR2 SNEGSKA (reference sequence). CDR3 protein: CSARTPAGQETQYF. The CDR3 DNA sequence: TGCAGTGCCCGAACCCCGGCCGGTCAAGAGACCCAGTACTTC.

This clonotype turned up a few times. This chain uses TRBV3-1 with TRBJ2-1; maybe TRBD2 (6 bases). The V gene lost 0 bases and the J gene lost 4 bases, with 16 bases spanning the gap. CDR1 LGHDT and CDR2 YNNKEL come from the germline V gene (reference sequence). This CDR3 spans 17 amino acids. The CDR3 DNA sequence: TGTGCCAGCAGCCAAGAAAACTTCGGGGGAGATTACAATGAGCAGTTCTTC. It is translated as CASSQENFGGDYNEQFF.

This clonotype occurred a few times. In nucleotides, the CDR3 is TGTGCCATCAGTGATCTTATAGCGGGGGGGAATACAGATACGCAGTATTTT. This gives the protein CAISDLIAGGNTDTQYF. The chain couples TRBV10-3 to TRBJ2-3; 11 bases line up with TRBD2. V was pared by 3 bases and J by 3 bases, with 8 bases of the junction left unmatched. This CDR3 is 17 amino acids long. The V gene's germline CDR1 is ENHRY and CDR2 SYGVKD.

This clonotype was recorded at least ten times. The gene calls are TRBV30 and TRBJ2-5; D gene unclear. The V and J ends lost 0 bases and 3 bases respectively, with 11 bases between them. The CDR3 runs to 14 residues. CDR1 is GTSNPN and CDR2 is SVGIG in the germline V gene (reference sequence). The CDR3 sequence is CAWSVLSREETQYF. CDR3 sequence (DNA): TGTGCCTGGAGTGTACTTTCCCGGGAAGAGACCCAGTACTTC.

This clonotype was seen many times. V and J are TRBV4-2 and TRBJ2-2; the D is unclear. CDR3 length: 15 amino acids. Trimming removed 0 bases at V and 7 bases at J, with 12 bases between. Germline assignment: CDR1 LGHNA and CDR2 YNFKEQ. The CDR3 is CASSQDYVFDGELFF. The CDR3 nucleotides are TGTGCCAGCAGCCAAGATTATGTTTTCGACGGGGAGCTGTTTTTT.

This clonotype has only a few counts. The gene calls are TRBV14 and TRBJ2-1; 7 bases match TRBD1. The CDR3 covers 13 residues. With V trimmed by 4 bases and J by 7 bases, 4 bases remained unmatched. CDR1 SGHDN and CDR2 FVKESK come from the germline V gene. The CDR3: CASSLSQGNEQFF. The CDR3 DNA reads as TGTGCCAGCAGCCTGTCACAGGGGAATGAGCAGTTCTTC.